Below, 13 T cell receptor beta chains from the same sample are listed, as sequenced in a study of blood T cell repertoires in COVID-19. Measured with immunoSEQ multiplex PCR; TCRdb has only the in-frame clones, and not every one. The table lists more than 300,000 clones, nearly 90% of them singletons. The sample was PBMCs or T cells enriched from blood (not recorded which). These receptors were collected from a woman under 40 who had recovered from COVID-19.

The chain links TRBV5-8 to TRBJ1-3; D gene uncertain. Germline-derived CDR1 and CDR2 are SGHTS and YDEGEE. This CDR3 has 14 residues. Trimming pared 2 bases from V and 2 bases from J, leaving 8 bases between. CDR3 nucleotides: TGTGCCAGCAGCTTCCAGGCTCCTGGAAACACCATATATTTT. It encodes CASSFQAPGNTIYF.

The V call is TRBV4-1, the J call TRBJ1-5, with 9 bases aligning to TRBD1. CDR1 and CDR2 (germline): MGHRA, YSYEKL. The CDR3 sequence is 18 residues long. Trimming cost V 1 base and J 4 bases; bases outside gene matches: 11. The DNA for the CDR3 is TGCGCCAGCAGCCAAGCGGGAAGGGGGACAGGGCGAAATCAGCCCCAGCATTTT. This encodes CASSQAGRGTGRNQPQHF.

The V gene is TRBV9, the J gene TRBJ1-2; TRBD1 matches at 7 bases. The V segment lost 0 bases and the J segment 5 bases; nucleotides outside the gene matches: 7. The CDR3 contains 15 residues. CDR1 SGDLS and CDR2 YYNGEE come from the germline V gene. Here the CDR3 reads CASSVDGQALYGYTF. The CDR3 DNA reads TGTGCCAGCAGCGTAGATGGACAGGCGCTGTATGGCTACACCTTC.

The chain joins TRBV20-1 to TRBJ1-2; D is undetermined. This CDR3 spans 11 amino acids. Germline CDR1 reads DFQATT; CDR2 reads SNEGSKA (reference sequence). CDR3 sequence reads: CSPRGNYGYTF. CDR3 nucleotide sequence: TGCAGCCCAAGAGGAAACTATGGCTACACCTTC.

CDR3 region: CASSSHGRGGSYNEQFF. CDR3 DNA sequence: TGTGCCAGCAGTTCGCACGGGCGGGGCGGCTCCTACAATGAGCAGTTCTTC. The chain combines TRBV28 with TRBJ2-1, with D tentatively TRBD2 (6 bases). CDR3 length: 17 residues. CDR1 and CDR2 from the germline V gene are MDHEN and SYDVKM. V was clipped by 4 bases and J by 0 bases, with 16 bases between them.

This clone was seen a handful of times. This sequence joins TRBV5-1 and TRBJ2-3; 12 nucleotides match TRBD2. The CDR3 has 17 residues. Germline CDR1 SGHRS, CDR2 YFSETQ. V was pared by 2 bases and J by 2 bases, with 6 bases of the junction left unmatched. CDR3 in DNA: TGCGCCAGCAGCTTCCCGACTAGCGGGAGCCTCACAGATACGCAGTATTTT. Protein sequence: CASSFPTSGSLTDTQYF.

The J gene is TRBJ1-1, the V gene TRBV27; D is unresolved. Trimming pared 8 bases from V and 2 bases from J, leaving 12 bases between. The CDR3 spans 13 residues. The germline CDR1 and CDR2 sequences are MNHEY and SMNVEV (reference sequence). The CDR3 region has the DNA TGTGCCAGCTCCCCGGGAGCCAACACTGAAGCTTTCTTT. Its translation is CASSPGANTEAFF.

The chain combines TRBV27 with TRBJ1-5; no clear D. Trimming left V 5 bases short and J 1 base short, with 21 bases between. The CDR3 has 18 residues. Germline V gene data show CDR1 as MNHEY and CDR2 as SMNVEV (reference sequence). DNA of the CDR3: TGTGCCAGCAGTCCGGAAAACCCAGGAGGAACGAGCAATCAGCCCCAGCATTTT. Protein product: CASSPENPGGTSNQPQHF.

The chain recombines TRBV10-3 with TRBJ1-1; 11 positions agree with TRBD1. Losses at the gene ends were 6 bases for V and 4 bases for J; bases not matched to a gene: 10. From germline, CDR1 is ENHRY and CDR2 SYGVKD. The CDR3 runs 16 residues. The CDR3 DNA is TGTGCCATCAGCTACACCGGGACAGGGGGAGGCACTGAAGCTTTCTTT. This sequence encodes CAISYTGTGGGTEAFF.

The V call is TRBV7-9, the J call TRBJ1-5; possibly TRBD1 for D (6 bases). Germline V gene lookup returns CDR1 SEHNR and CDR2 FQNEAQ (reference sequence). This CDR3 has 16 residues. The V end was cut by 1 base, the J end by 6 bases, with 16 bases between. The DNA of the CDR3 is TGTGCCAGCAGCTTAGGGGTAGGGGACAACAGTCAGCCCCAGCATTTT. Translating gives CASSLGVGDNSQPQHF.

The chain combines TRBV14 with TRBJ2-2, with 7 bases that match TRBD1. The CDR3 loop spans 16 amino acids. Germline assignment: CDR1 SGHDN and CDR2 FVKESK. J gave up 4 bases and V 1 base, and 6 bases lay outside the gene matches. CDR3 sequence: CASSQGGPGGTGELFF. The DNA for the CDR3 is TGTGCCAGCAGCCAAGGAGGGCCAGGGGGCACCGGGGAGCTGTTTTTT.

The chain combines TRBV19 with TRBJ1-4, with D uncertain. Germline CDR1 is LNHDA and CDR2 is SQIVND (reference sequence). This CDR3 is 11 amino acids long. V was cut by 7 bases and J by 3 bases, with 3 bases left in between. CDR3 in amino acids: CASTANEKLFF. Here the CDR3 DNA reads TGTGCCAGTACCGCTAATGAAAAACTGTTTTTT.

This clone was counted a few times. The V gene is TRBV5-1, the J gene TRBJ2-7; D uncertain. The V gene lost 0 bases and the J gene lost 2 bases, with 9 bases spanning the gap. Germline CDR1 SGHRS, CDR2 YFSETQ. The CDR3 runs to 14 residues. This CDR3 reads CASSLVPGTYEQYF. The DNA of the CDR3 is TGCGCCAGCAGCTTGGTTCCAGGCACCTACGAGCAGTACTTC.